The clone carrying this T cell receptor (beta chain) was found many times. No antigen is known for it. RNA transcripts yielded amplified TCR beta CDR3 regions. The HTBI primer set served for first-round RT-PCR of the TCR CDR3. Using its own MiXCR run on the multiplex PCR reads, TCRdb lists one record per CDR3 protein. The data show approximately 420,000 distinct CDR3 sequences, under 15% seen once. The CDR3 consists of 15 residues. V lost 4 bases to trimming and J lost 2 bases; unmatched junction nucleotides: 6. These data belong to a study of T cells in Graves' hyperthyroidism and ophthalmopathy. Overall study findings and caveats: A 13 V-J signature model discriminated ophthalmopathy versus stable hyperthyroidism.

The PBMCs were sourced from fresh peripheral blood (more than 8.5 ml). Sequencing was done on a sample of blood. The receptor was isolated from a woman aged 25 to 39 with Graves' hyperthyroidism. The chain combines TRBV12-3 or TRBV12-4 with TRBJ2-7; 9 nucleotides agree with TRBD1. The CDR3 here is CASSSRDRETYEQYF. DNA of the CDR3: TGTGCCAGCAGTTCACGGGACAGGGAAACCTACGAGCAGTACTTC.